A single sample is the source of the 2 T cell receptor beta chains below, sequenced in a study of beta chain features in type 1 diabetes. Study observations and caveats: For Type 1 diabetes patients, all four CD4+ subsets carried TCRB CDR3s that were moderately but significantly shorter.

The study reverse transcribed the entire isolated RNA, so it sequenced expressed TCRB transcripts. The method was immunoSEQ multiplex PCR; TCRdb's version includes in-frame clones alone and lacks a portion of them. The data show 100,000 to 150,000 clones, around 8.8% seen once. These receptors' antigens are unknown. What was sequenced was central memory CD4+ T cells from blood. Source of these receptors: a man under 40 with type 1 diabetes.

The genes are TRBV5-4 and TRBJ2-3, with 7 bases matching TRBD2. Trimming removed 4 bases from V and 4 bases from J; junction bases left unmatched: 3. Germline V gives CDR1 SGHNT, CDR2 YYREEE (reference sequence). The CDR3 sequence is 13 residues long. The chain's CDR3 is CASSQGGADTQYF. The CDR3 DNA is TGTGCCAGCAGCCAGGGAGGGGCAGATACGCAGTATTTT.

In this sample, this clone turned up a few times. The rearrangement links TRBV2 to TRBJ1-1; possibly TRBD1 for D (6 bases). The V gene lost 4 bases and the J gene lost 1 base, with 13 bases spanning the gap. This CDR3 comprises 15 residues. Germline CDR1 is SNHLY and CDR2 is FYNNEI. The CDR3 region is CASSVQGLGNTEAFF. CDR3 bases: TGTGCCAGCAGTGTCCAGGGGCTCGGGAACACTGAAGCTTTCTTT.